This is a list of T cell receptor beta chains from one sample in a study of blood T cell repertoires in COVID-19. Assay: immunoSEQ multiplex PCR; the TCRdb copy retains only in-frame clones and omits some. Among 150,000 to 200,000 clones listed, over 80% were seen once. The sequencing sample was made of PBMCs or T cells enriched from blood (not recorded which). Every receptor here comes from a woman in her 30s who had been exposed to COVID-19. Both conserved end residues are part of each CDR3. A D gene is named only where the DNA matches it firmly. Not every row has a clone size; where given, it reads once, few, many or a size class.

v_gene	d_gene	j_gene	abundance	CDR3nt	CDR3aa
TRBV19	.	TRBJ1-2	.	TGTGCCAGTAGTATGCGTCACCTCTATGGCTACACCTTC	CASSMRHLYGYTF
TRBV4-1	TRBD1	TRBJ1-2	.	TGCGCCAGCAGCCAGGATCTCGACAGGGGGAAAGGCTATGGCTACACCTTC	CASSQDLDRGKGYGYTF
TRBV5-1	TRBD2	TRBJ2-1	.	TGCGCCAGCAGCTTTGGGCTGCTAGCGGGGGTATACAATGAGCAGTTCTTC	CASSFGLLAGVYNEQFF
TRBV10-3	TRBD1	TRBJ1-5	few	TGTGCCATCGCGGACAGGGGGTATGGACAGCCCCAGCATTTT	CAIADRGYGQPQHF
TRBV29-1	.	TRBJ1-2	.	TGCAGCGTTGCTGGCGGGATCTATGGCTACACCTTC	CSVAGGIYGYTF
TRBV7-9	.	TRBJ2-3	few	TGTGCCAGCACCTCGGAACGAGCGCCTGATACGCAGTATTTT	CASTSERAPDTQYF
TRBV4-1	.	TRBJ1-4	.	TGCGCCAGCAGGGTTCCGGGGGGTGGGGAAAAACTGTTTTTT	CASRVPGGGEKLFF
TRBV10-3	TRBD1	TRBJ1-2	few	TGTGCCACCACCGGACAGGGGACTTTTGGCTACACCTTC	CATTGQGTFGYTF
TRBV11-3	.	TRBJ2-2	.	TGTGCCAGCAGCTTAGACCCAGCGAACACCGGGGAGCTGTTTTTT	CASSLDPANTGELFF
TRBV6-6	.	TRBJ1-4	.	TGTGCCAGCAGCACTCCAGAGTGGGCTAACAATGAAAAACTGTTTTTT	CASSTPEWANNEKLFF
TRBV6-5	TRBD2	TRBJ2-1	.	TGTGCCAGCACCCCCTGGCGGGGGGCCTACAATGAGCAGTTCTTC	CASTPWRGAYNEQFF
TRBV19	.	TRBJ1-1	.	TGTGCCAGCAAGTGGGGGGGGAACACTGAAGCTTTCTTT	CASKWGGNTEAFF
TRBV9	TRBD1	TRBJ1-6	.	TGTGCCAGCAGCTCGCGGACAGGGAATAATTCACCCCTCCACTTT	CASSSRTGNNSPLHF
TRBV11-3	.	TRBJ1-1	.	TGTGCCAGCAGCCCGTCGACAGGAGGGAACACTGAAGCTTTCTTT	CASSPSTGGNTEAFF
TRBV24-1	TRBD1	TRBJ1-2	.	TGTGCCACCAGGAGGACAGGGGACTATGGCTACACCTTC	CATRRTGDYGYTF
TRBV3-1/TRBV3-2	TRBD2	TRBJ2-5	.	TGTGCCAGCAGCCAAACTAGCGGGGCATGGGAGACCCAGTACTTC	CASSQTSGAWETQYF
TRBV4-1	.	TRBJ2-5	.	TGCGCCAGCAGCCAAGAAGTCCGGTTGACCCAGTACTTC	CASSQEVRLTQYF
TRBV11-3	TRBD1	TRBJ1-1	.	TGTGCCAGCAGCCTCCTGGACAGGGACTTTGAAGCTTTCTTT	CASSLLDRDFEAFF
TRBV7-9	.	TRBJ1-1	.	TGTGCCAGCACGGACAAGAACACTGAAGCTTTCTTT	CASTDKNTEAFF
TRBV29-1	.	TRBJ2-2	.	TGCAGCGTTGAAGGGCCCCGGGGGAAAGCGAACACCGGGGAGCTGTTTTTT	CSVEGPRGKANTGELFF
TRBV5-5	TRBD1	TRBJ2-7	.	TGTGCCAGCAGCTTGGCCTTCACAGGGGGTAGCGAGCAGTACTTC	CASSLAFTGGSEQYF
TRBV7-2	TRBD1	TRBJ2-3	few	TGTGCCAGCAGCCAGGCCGGGACAGGGGCGGGCGATACGCAGTATTTT	CASSQAGTGAGDTQYF
TRBV27	.	TRBJ1-5	once	TGTGCCAGCAGTAGCCAATCCAGGGGTCAGCCCCAGCATTTT	CASSSQSRGQPQHF
TRBV6-2/TRBV6-3	.	TRBJ2-2	.	TGTGCCAGCAGCGAGAACAGGGCCGGGGAGCTGTTTTTT	CASSENRAGELFF
TRBV5-1	TRBD2	TRBJ2-3	.	TGCGCCAGCAGCTTGCTACCGGGGGGTCCCACAGATACGCAGTATTTT	CASSLLPGGPTDTQYF
TRBV11-1	.	TRBJ1-1	.	TGTGCCAGCAGCCCAGGGGTAAACACTGAAGCTTTCTTT	CASSPGVNTEAFF
TRBV7-3	TRBD1	TRBJ1-1	.	TGTGCCAGCAGCTCACGCCACACGACAGGGCCCGCTTTCTTT	CASSSRHTTGPAFF
TRBV3-1/TRBV3-2	TRBD1	TRBJ1-1	.	TGTGCCAGCAGCCGTCTGGGACAGGGGCAGAACACTGAAGCTTTCTTT	CASSRLGQGQNTEAFF
TRBV30	.	TRBJ1-4	.	TGTGCCTGGGGTACGGGAGCAACTAATGAAAAACTGTTTTTT	CAWGTGATNEKLFF
TRBV5-6	TRBD1	TRBJ1-5	many	TGTGCCAGCAGCGGAACAGGGGGTCAGCCCCAGCATTTT	CASSGTGGQPQHF
TRBV7-9	.	TRBJ2-7	.	TGTGCCAGCAGCTCCTTGGGGGGACCCGACTACGAGCAGTACTTC	CASSSLGGPDYEQYF
TRBV4-1	.	TRBJ1-3	.	TGCGCCAGCAGCCACCCGGGGGGAAACACCATATATTTT	CASSHPGGNTIYF
TRBV2	TRBD1	TRBJ1-3	.	TGTGCCAGCAGATCGGGACAGGTCGGAAACACCATATATTTT	CASRSGQVGNTIYF
TRBV3-1/TRBV3-2	.	TRBJ2-2	.	TGTGCCAGCAGCCAAGATTACCCCGGACAGGAGGGATGGGGGGAGCTGTTTTTT	CASSQDYPGQEGWGELFF
TRBV30	TRBD1	TRBJ1-2	.	TGTGCCTGGAGAGAACTCGGACAGGGCCGCTATGGCTACACCTTC	CAWRELGQGRYGYTF
TRBV11-2	TRBD2	TRBJ2-1	.	TGTGCCAGCGGCAAGGGACTAGGGAACTATAATGAGCAGTTCTTC	CASGKGLGNYNEQFF
TRBV4-1	.	TRBJ1-1	.	TGCGCCAGCAGCCAGGGGGCGCCGGGCACTGAAGCTTTCTTT	CASSQGAPGTEAFF
TRBV5-1	TRBD1	TRBJ2-7	.	TGCGCCAGCAGCACTACAGGGGTCGAGCAGTACTTC	CASSTTGVEQYF
TRBV2	.	TRBJ1-1	few	TGTGCCACCACACGGGTGACAGGGAACACTGAAGCTTTCTTT	CATTRVTGNTEAFF
TRBV10-1	TRBD2	TRBJ2-2	.	TGCGCCAGCAGTGGGCCCCGGACGGGGGGGTACGCCGGGGAGCTGTTTTTT	CASSGPRTGGYAGELFF
TRBV6-5	.	TRBJ2-7	.	TGTGCCAGCAGTTACTCGAGGGCTTTCGCAACTTGGGAGCAGTACTTC	CASSYSRAFATWEQYF
TRBV30	.	TRBJ1-4	.	TGTGCCTGGAGGGGACGGACGGGAGTACTGTTTTTT	CAWRGRTGVLFF
TRBV7-9	TRBD2	TRBJ2-3	.	TGTGCCAGCAGCCTCGGGACTAGCGGGGGGCTCGCAGATACGCAGTATTTT	CASSLGTSGGLADTQYF
TRBV5-1	TRBD1	TRBJ2-7	.	TGCGCCAGCAGCTACACAGGGGGCGAATACGAGCAGTACTTC	CASSYTGGEYEQYF
TRBV2	TRBD1	TRBJ1-6	.	TGTGCCACCTCCCTGACAGGGCTAAATTCACCCCTCCACTTT	CATSLTGLNSPLHF
TRBV19	TRBD2	TRBJ2-1	.	TGTGCCAGTAGTATCATGACTAGCGGGGAGCAGTTCTTC	CASSIMTSGEQFF
TRBV11-2	TRBD1	TRBJ1-2	.	TGTGCCAGCAGCCCCAGGGACAGGGCGAACTATGGCTACACCTTC	CASSPRDRANYGYTF
TRBV28	TRBD1	TRBJ2-7	.	TGTGCCAGCAGTTCCGGGACAGGGGCTAGAGAGCAGTACTTC	CASSSGTGAREQYF
TRBV7-9	.	TRBJ1-5	.	TGTGCCAGCACCCAAACAGAGCAATATAGCAATCAGCCCCAGCATTTT	CASTQTEQYSNQPQHF
TRBV6-5	TRBD1	TRBJ2-3	.	TGTGCCAGCAGTAAGGACAGGGGGAGTACAGATACGCAGTATTTT	CASSKDRGSTDTQYF
TRBV19	.	TRBJ2-3	once	TGTGCCAGTAGTGGTAGGAGACAGATAGATACGCAGTATTTT	CASSGRRQIDTQYF
TRBV3-1/TRBV3-2	TRBD2	TRBJ2-1	.	TGTGCCAGCAGCCAAGGAGAGCGGGGGGCCAATGAGCAGTTCTTC	CASSQGERGANEQFF
TRBV5-6	.	TRBJ2-7	.	TGTGCCAGCAGCTTCGGGTCCTACGAGCAGTACTTC	CASSFGSYEQYF
TRBV6-5	TRBD1	TRBJ1-4	.	TGTGCCAGCAGACCAGGGGGTTCTTATGAAAAACTGTTTTTT	CASRPGGSYEKLFF
TRBV18	TRBD2	TRBJ2-1	.	TGTGCCAGCTCACGGGGACTAGCGGGGGACCTGGAGCAGTTCTTC	CASSRGLAGDLEQFF